Listed below are T cell receptor beta chains from one sample, sequenced in a study of breast tumors, draining lymph nodes, adjacent tissues. TCRdb called the multiplex PCR reads again in MiXCR, with one record for every CDR3 protein. Of 130,000 or so distinct CDR3 sequences in the sample, around a third are singletons; the top ten hold 2% to 2.5%. Source material: axillary lymph node tissue. All receptors derive from a female donor with breast cancer. Some clones in this sample may be carry-over from other donors' samples. Both conserved end residues are part of each CDR3. The D gene is left open where the match is weak. Size is omitted from some rows. Given values are once, few, many or a class for expanded clones.

NA	many	TRBV19	TRBJ1-4	TGTGCCAGTAGTAGCAGGGGACATACTAATGAAAAACTGTTTTTT	CASSSRGHTNEKLFF
TRBD1	NA	TRBV18	TRBJ1-5	TGTGCCGGCTCACTTAGTGGACAGGGGGGACCCCAGCATTTT	CAGSLSGQGGPQHF
TRBD1	NA	TRBV20-1	TRBJ1-1	TGCAGTGCTATGGGACAGGCGATGTCTGAAGCTTTCTTT	CSAMGQAMSEAFF
NA	once	TRBV28	TRBJ1-5	TGTGCCAGCCACCTCGCCCGGCAGGGTGGACGTCGGCCCCAGCATTTT	CASHLARQGGRRPQHF
TRBD2	many	TRBV11-1	TRBJ2-5	TGTGCCAGCAGCCCCCGAGGGCGGGGGAACCCACAAGAGACCCAGTACTTC	CASSPRGRGNPQETQYF
NA	few	TRBV28	TRBJ2-1	TGTGCCAGCAGTAGTCCCGGCAGGGGCACCTACAATGAGCAGTTCTTC	CASSSPGRGTYNEQFF
NA	many	TRBV7-9	TRBJ2-5	TGTGCCAGCAGCCTCCGACAGGGAGGTGAGACCCAGTACTTC	CASSLRQGGETQYF
TRBD1	many	TRBV5-8	TRBJ1-6	TGTGCCAGTGGGACAGGCTTTAATTCACCCCTCCACTTT	CASGTGFNSPLHF
TRBD1	many	TRBV6-6	TRBJ1-3	TGTGCCAGCAGCCGAACAGGGGACTCTGGAAACACCATATATTTT	CASSRTGDSGNTIYF
TRBD1	many	TRBV20-1	TRBJ2-5	TGCAGTGCTGTTAAGACAGGGGAGCAAGAGACCCAGTACTTC	CSAVKTGEQETQYF
NA	many	TRBV6-6	TRBJ2-1	TGTGCCAGCGTGCCAGGAGCTCTAGGGAATGAGCAGTTCTTC	CASVPGALGNEQFF
NA	many	TRBV30	TRBJ1-3	TGTGCCTGGAGTGTAGAAGCCTCTGGAAACACCATATATTTT	CAWSVEASGNTIYF
TRBD2	few	TRBV7-9	TRBJ2-7	TGTGCCAGCAGCTTATGGGGGGGGCTAGCGGGAGACTACGAGCAGTACTTC	CASSLWGGLAGDYEQYF
NA	NA	TRBV7-8	TRBJ1-5	TGTGCCAGCAGCTTAGAGGCAGGTGTCCACAATCAGCCCCAGCATTTT	CASSLEAGVHNQPQHF
TRBD2	many	TRBV14	TRBJ2-5	TGTGCCAGCAGCCTTAGAGCGGGGAACGGGGCCCAGTACTTC	CASSLRAGNGAQYF
TRBD1	many	TRBV6-5	TRBJ1-2	TGTGCCAGCAGCCGGGACAGAGACCTCTATGGCTACACCTTC	CASSRDRDLYGYTF
TRBD1	many	TRBV9	TRBJ1-5	TGTGCCAGCACTAAACAGGGGACAGGGGATCAGCCCCAGCATTTT	CASTKQGTGDQPQHF
NA	NA	TRBV5-8	TRBJ1-2	TGTGCCAGCAGCTTACTCAGGCGGAGCTATGGCTACACTTTC	CASSLLRRSYGYTF
NA	few	TRBV7-2	TRBJ1-1	TGTGCCAGCAGCAAAGCGGGGGGTGGCGCTTTCTTT	CASSKAGGGAFF
TRBD1	many	TRBV20-1	TRBJ2-5	TGCAGTGCTAGACCAGACAGGGGGTCATCAGAGACCCAGTACTTC	CSARPDRGSSETQYF
TRBD1	NA	TRBV5-1	TRBJ1-6	TGCGCCAGCAGCTTCGCGATTGGACAGGTTTTTAATTCACCCCTCCACTTT	CASSFAIGQVFNSPLHF
NA	many	TRBV28	TRBJ1-5	TGTGCCAGCAGTTTAGCCGGGATAGTTCCGCATCAGCCCCAGCATTTT	CASSLAGIVPHQPQHF
NA	many	TRBV10-3	TRBJ2-7	TGTGCCATCAGTGAGGAGCGGAGCTCCTACGAGCAGTACTTC	CAISEERSSYEQYF
TRBD1	many	TRBV19	TRBJ2-5	TGTGCCAGTAGTCAGACAGGGGGAGAGACCCAGTACTTC	CASSQTGGETQYF
NA	many	TRBV11-2	TRBJ1-5	TGTGCCAGCAGCCGCCCGGGACGGTATCCTGGGGAGCCCCAGCATTTT	CASSRPGRYPGEPQHF
NA	NA	TRBV7-6	TRBJ1-1	TGTGCCAGCAGCCCTACGTGGAACACTGAAGCTTTCTTT	CASSPTWNTEAFF
NA	many	TRBV7-9	TRBJ2-2	TGTGCCAGCAGCTTAAGGCAAACCGGGGAGCTGTTTTTT	CASSLRQTGELFF
TRBD1	many	TRBV20-1	TRBJ1-5	TGCAGTGCTAGAGGAGACAGGGGTAATCAGCCCCAGCATTTT	CSARGDRGNQPQHF
TRBD1	NA	TRBV19	TRBJ1-1	TGTGCCAGTAGGGATTTGGGACAGGGGAACACTGAAGCTTTCTTT	CASRDLGQGNTEAFF
NA	many	TRBV4-2	TRBJ1-4	TGTGCCAGCAGCCAAGGGAGAGGAAATGAAAAACTGTTTTTT	CASSQGRGNEKLFF
NA	many	TRBV19	TRBJ2-5	TGTGCCAGTAGTACTCCCCCTTTTGGGGGGAGAGGAGAGACCCAGTCCTTC	CASSTPPFGGRGETQSF
TRBD1	many	TRBV5-8	TRBJ1-6	TGTGCCAGCAGCTGGGGACAGGGTTATAATTCACCCCTCCACTTT	CASSWGQGYNSPLHF
TRBD2	many	TRBV12-3/TRBV12-4	TRBJ2-3	TGTGCCAGCAGCCCTAACCGGTGGGATAGCGGGGGGTCAACAGATACGCAGTATTTT	CASSPNRWDSGGSTDTQYF
TRBD1	NA	TRBV5-5	TRBJ2-7	TGTGCCAGCAGCTTGGGGGGACAGGGGAACGAGCAGTACTTC	CASSLGGQGNEQYF
TRBD1	once	TRBV5-1	TRBJ1-1	TGCGCCAGCAGCATAAACCAGGGGGCTACCGACATAAACACTGAAGCTTTCTTT	CASSINQGATDINTEAFF
NA	NA	TRBV5-1	TRBJ1-1	TGCGCCGGCAGCTTGGTAGGGGAGAACACTGAAGCTTTCTTT	CAGSLVGENTEAFF
TRBD1	many	TRBV19	TRBJ2-5	TGTGCCAGTAGTAAGCCCCGGACAGGGAAGACGGAGACCCAGTACTTC	CASSKPRTGKTETQYF
NA	few	TRBV7-3	TRBJ1-1	TGTGCCAGCAGCTTAACGGGGGAGGGGAAGAACACTGAAGCTTTCTTT	CASSLTGEGKNTEAFF
NA	many	TRBV6-1	TRBJ1-2	TGTGCCAGCAGCTTCGGGGCAGGAGATGGCTACACCTTC	CASSFGAGDGYTF
NA	NA	TRBV29-1	TRBJ1-1	TGCAGCGGGGAGCTGGGGAACACTGAAGCTTTCTTT	CSGELGNTEAFF
NA	many	TRBV6-1	TRBJ1-2	TGTGCCAGCAGTGAAGCTGTCAGCTCCTATGGCTACACCTTC	CASSEAVSSYGYTF